This record covers a single TCR beta chain. The antigen remains unidentified. A read error may explain this, as a much larger clone is one base away. The diagnosis was founded upon clinical symptoms, serum thyroxine, TRAb, thyroid ultrasound and orbital computed tomography. RNA transcripts were the template, and TCR beta CDR3 regions were amplified from them. Scientists carried out first-round RT-PCR using HTBI primers and then a second-round multiplex PCR. Each CDR3 protein gets one entry after TCRdb re-called the multiplex PCR reads with MiXCR. The sample carries approximately 700,000 distinct CDR3 sequences, more than 40% recorded once. CDR1 is SGHDT, CDR2 YYEEEE, per germline. The CDR3 runs to 12 residues. This specimen comes from a study of Graves' ophthalmopathy and Graves' hyperthyroidism. The study's findings and limits: Stable hyperthyroidism and ophthalmopathy were told apart by a 13-signature model, which achieved about 88% sensitivity and roughly 76% specificity. Among thyroid clonotypes expanded above 0.001 frequency, most also appeared in blood.

The sequencing sample was made of peripheral blood. The receptor was isolated from an adult man with Graves' ophthalmopathy. The gene calls are TRBV5-6 and TRBJ1-1; D may be TRBD1 (5 bases). DNA for the CDR3: TGTGCCAGCAGCGGAATGACAGCTGAAGCTTTGTTT. Encoded protein: CASSGMTAEALF. Combining the CDR3 with reference TRBV5-6 and TRBJ1-1 gives the whole variable domain DAGVTQSPTHLIKTRGQQVTLRCSPKSGHDTVSWYQQALGQGPQFIFQYYEEEERQRGNFPDRFSGHQFPNYSSELNVNALLLGDSALYLCASSGMTAEALFGQGTRLTVV.